A selection of T cell receptor beta chains follows, all from one sample in a study of blood T cell repertoires in COVID-19. Repertoires were generated with immunoSEQ multiplex PCR, while TCRdb's copy carries only in-frame clones and drops some. The sample has a few hundred thousand clones, 88% seen once. The sequencing input was peripheral blood. All receptors come from an older man with acute or convalescent COVID-19. Both conserved end residues are part of each CDR3. Fields, in order: CDR3 protein, CDR3 DNA, J gene, clone size, V gene, D gene, CDR3 length. The D gene is left open where the match is weak. Clone size is not always given. Where it is, it says once, few, many or a class for expanded clones.

CDR3: CASSLNAVYPEAFF
DNA: TGTGCCAGCAGCTTAAACGCGGTGTACCCTGAAGCTTTCTTT
J: TRBJ1-1
size: .
V: TRBV7-2
D: .
length: 14

CDR3: CAIGENTEAFF
DNA: TGTGCCATCGGAGAGAACACTGAAGCTTTCTTT
J: TRBJ1-1
size: .
V: TRBV10-3
D: .
length: 11

CDR3: CASSLGLAGGLPPRQYF
DNA: TGTGCCAGCTCACTAGGACTAGCGGGAGGCCTCCCCCCCCGGCAGTACTTC
J: TRBJ2-7
size: .
V: TRBV18
D: TRBD2
length: 17

CDR3: CASSQSLEGQISYEQYF
DNA: TGTGCCAGCAGCCAATCGCTGGAGGGACAGATCTCCTACGAGCAGTACTTC
J: TRBJ2-7
size: .
V: TRBV3-1/TRBV3-2
D: .
length: 17

CDR3: CSSLLSGSTGELFF
DNA: TGCAGCTCCCTTCTTAGCGGGAGCACCGGGGAGCTGTTTTTT
J: TRBJ2-2
size: .
V: TRBV29-1
D: TRBD2
length: 14

CDR3: CASSLGGLTEAFF
DNA: TGTGCCAGCAGCTTGGGAGGGTTGACTGAAGCTTTCTTT
J: TRBJ1-1
size: .
V: TRBV5-8
D: .
length: 13

CDR3: CASSQGGTHIYEQYF
DNA: TGCGCCAGCAGCCAAGGGGGGACTCATATCTACGAGCAGTACTTC
J: TRBJ2-7
size: .
V: TRBV4-1
D: .
length: 15

CDR3: CASRTGGRGSPLHF
DNA: TGTGCCAGCAGGACAGGGGGCAGAGGTTCACCCCTCCACTTT
J: TRBJ1-6
size: .
V: TRBV14
D: TRBD1
length: 14

CDR3: CASSGFGAGTPEQYF
DNA: TGTGCCAGCTCAGGCTTTGGGGCAGGGACTCCCGAGCAGTACTTC
J: TRBJ2-7
size: .
V: TRBV18
D: .
length: 15

CDR3: CASSQFGTDTQYF
DNA: TGTGCCAGCAGCCAATTTGGCACAGATACGCAGTATTTT
J: TRBJ2-3
size: .
V: TRBV5-4
D: .
length: 13

CDR3: CASTNNRLEQYF
DNA: TGTGCCAGCACTAATAACAGGCTCGAGCAGTACTTC
J: TRBJ2-7
size: .
V: TRBV3-1/TRBV3-2
D: .
length: 12

CDR3: CSALLNGNTIYF
DNA: TGCAGCGCCCTTCTTAATGGAAACACCATATATTTT
J: TRBJ1-3
size: .
V: TRBV29-1
D: .
length: 12

CDR3: CASSQAPGRYEQYF
DNA: TGTGCCAGCAGCCAAGCCCCAGGGCGATACGAGCAGTACTTC
J: TRBJ2-7
size: .
V: TRBV3-1/TRBV3-2
D: .
length: 14

CDR3: CSVGRGGTDTQYF
DNA: TGCAGCGTTGGCCGGGGGGGCACAGATACGCAGTATTTT
J: TRBJ2-3
size: .
V: TRBV29-1
D: TRBD2
length: 13

CDR3: CASSVAAGAGNTIYF
DNA: TGTGCCAGCAGCGTAGCGGCAGGGGCTGGAAACACCATATATTTT
J: TRBJ1-3
size: few
V: TRBV9
D: .
length: 15

CDR3: CASSLSGQGNTIYF
DNA: TGCGCCAGCAGCCTTTCGGGACAGGGAAACACCATATATTTT
J: TRBJ1-3
size: .
V: TRBV5-1
D: TRBD1
length: 14

CDR3: CASSTGDLNYGYTF
DNA: TGTGCCAGTAGTACAGGGGACCTAAACTATGGCTACACCTTC
J: TRBJ1-2
size: .
V: TRBV19
D: .
length: 14

CDR3: CASSFNRDGYTF
DNA: TGTGCCAGCAGTTTTAACAGGGACGGCTACACCTTC
J: TRBJ1-2
size: .
V: TRBV7-8
D: .
length: 12

CDR3: CASSQDADQPQHF
DNA: TGTGCCAGCAGCCAAGATGCGGATCAGCCCCAGCATTTT
J: TRBJ1-5
size: .
V: TRBV3-1/TRBV3-2
D: .
length: 13

CDR3: CASSLGGSAYEQYF
DNA: TGTGCCAGCAGTCTCGGGGGATCCGCCTACGAGCAGTACTTC
J: TRBJ2-7
size: .
V: TRBV28
D: .
length: 14

CDR3: CASSQLAGGLAETQYF
DNA: TGCGCCAGCAGCCAACTAGCGGGAGGGCTTGCAGAGACCCAGTACTTC
J: TRBJ2-5
size: .
V: TRBV4-1
D: TRBD2
length: 16

CDR3: CASKEGNYYGYTF
DNA: TGTGCCAGCAAGGAGGGCAACTACTATGGCTACACCTTC
J: TRBJ1-2
size: .
V: TRBV7-2
D: .
length: 13

CDR3: CASSLGTYYYGYTF
DNA: TGTGCCAGCAGCCTAGGGACTTATTACTATGGCTACACCTTC
J: TRBJ1-2
size: once
V: TRBV3-1/TRBV3-2
D: .
length: 14

CDR3: CASSEAQGNQPQHF
DNA: TGTGCCAGCAGTGAAGCACAGGGCAATCAGCCCCAGCATTTT
J: TRBJ1-5
size: .
V: TRBV25-1
D: .
length: 14

CDR3: CASSLGPPGNGETQYF
DNA: TGCGCCAGCAGCTTGGGACCCCCAGGGAATGGGGAGACCCAGTACTTC
J: TRBJ2-5
size: .
V: TRBV5-1
D: .
length: 16

CDR3: CSARSLYGYTF
DNA: TGCAGTGCTAGATCCCTCTATGGCTACACCTTC
J: TRBJ1-2
size: .
V: TRBV20-1
D: .
length: 11

CDR3: CASSFRGWRHF
DNA: TGTGCCAGCAGTTTCAGGGGTTGGAGACACTTC
J: TRBJ2-7
size: .
V: TRBV5-6
D: .
length: 11

CDR3: CASSPLEAQPQHF
DNA: TGTGCCAGCAGCCCCCTGGAGGCCCAGCCCCAGCATTTT
J: TRBJ1-5
size: .
V: TRBV3-1/TRBV3-2
D: .
length: 13

CDR3: CASSLARARGTDTQYF
DNA: TGTGCCAGCAGCTTAGCGAGGGCCAGAGGCACAGATACGCAGTATTTT
J: TRBJ2-3
size: .
V: TRBV7-2
D: .
length: 16

CDR3: CASSSGTAQETQYF
DNA: TGTGCCAGCAGCTCGGGGACTGCCCAAGAGACCCAGTACTTC
J: TRBJ2-5
size: .
V: TRBV5-4
D: .
length: 14

CDR3: CASSNSLGYQGNQPQHF
DNA: TGTGCCAGCAGCAATAGCCTAGGATACCAAGGCAATCAGCCCCAGCATTTT
J: TRBJ1-5
size: .
V: TRBV21-1
D: .
length: 17

CDR3: CASSLGGTGVEQYF
DNA: TGTGCCAGCAGTTTAGGCGGGACAGGGGTCGAGCAGTACTTC
J: TRBJ2-7
size: .
V: TRBV27
D: TRBD1
length: 14

CDR3: CASSEYGVQGQPQHF
DNA: TGTGCCAGCAGTGAATATGGGGTACAGGGTCAGCCCCAGCATTTT
J: TRBJ1-5
size: .
V: TRBV25-1
D: .
length: 15

CDR3: CASRTGTGYNEQFF
DNA: TGTGCCAGCAGAACCGGGACAGGATACAATGAGCAGTTCTTC
J: TRBJ2-1
size: .
V: TRBV2
D: TRBD1
length: 14

CDR3: CASSVGSGSYNEQFF
DNA: TGTGCCAGCAGTGTTGGTAGCGGTTCCTACAATGAGCAGTTCTTC
J: TRBJ2-1
size: .
V: TRBV2
D: .
length: 15

CDR3: CASSPGASSSYEQYF
DNA: TGTGCCAGCTCACCCGGAGCGTCGAGCTCCTACGAGCAGTACTTC
J: TRBJ2-7
size: .
V: TRBV18
D: .
length: 15

CDR3: CASSYFREATGELFF
DNA: TGTGCCAGCAGTTACTTTCGGGAGGCTACCGGGGAGCTGTTTTTT
J: TRBJ2-2
size: .
V: TRBV6-2/TRBV6-3
D: TRBD2
length: 15

CDR3: CAISKTGPSYGYTF
DNA: TGTGCCATCAGCAAGACAGGGCCAAGCTATGGCTACACCTTC
J: TRBJ1-2
size: .
V: TRBV10-3
D: TRBD1
length: 14

CDR3: CASSQPGTLYTF
DNA: TGTGCCAGCAGCCAACCCGGTACCTTATACACCTTC
J: TRBJ1-2
size: .
V: TRBV3-1/TRBV3-2
D: .
length: 12

CDR3: CASSRQGLNTEAFF
DNA: TGTGCCAGCAGTCGTCAGGGGCTGAACACTGAAGCTTTCTTT
J: TRBJ1-1
size: .
V: TRBV6-5
D: .
length: 14

CDR3: CASSLGSAGTNEKLFF
DNA: TGTGCCAGCAGCTTGGGGTCCGCGGGAACTAATGAAAAACTGTTTTTT
J: TRBJ1-4
size: .
V: TRBV5-6
D: .
length: 16

CDR3: CASRASGETQYF
DNA: TGTGCCAGCAGGGCGTCCGGGGAGACCCAGTACTTC
J: TRBJ2-5
size: .
V: TRBV7-9
D: .
length: 12

CDR3: CASSSRTSGSVDEQFF
DNA: TGTGCCAGCAGTTCTAGGACTAGCGGGAGTGTCGATGAGCAGTTCTTC
J: TRBJ2-1
size: .
V: TRBV27
D: TRBD2
length: 16

CDR3: CASSIVAGAGGEQYF
DNA: TGTGCCAGTAGTATCGTAGCGGGAGCGGGAGGGGAGCAGTACTTC
J: TRBJ2-7
size: .
V: TRBV19
D: TRBD2
length: 15

CDR3: CASSIEAYGYTF
DNA: TGTGCCAGTAGTATAGAAGCCTATGGCTACACCTTC
J: TRBJ1-2
size: .
V: TRBV19
D: .
length: 12

CDR3: CSVGESAAYEQYF
DNA: TGCAGCGTTGGAGAGAGTGCGGCCTACGAGCAGTACTTC
J: TRBJ2-7
size: .
V: TRBV29-1
D: .
length: 13

CDR3: CASSLGGPNEKLFF
DNA: TGTGCCAGCAGCTTGGGAGGTCCTAATGAAAAACTGTTTTTT
J: TRBJ1-4
size: .
V: TRBV13
D: .
length: 14

CDR3: CASGWGLAGTDTQYF
DNA: TGTGCTAGTGGTTGGGGACTAGCGGGCACAGATACGCAGTATTTT
J: TRBJ2-3
size: .
V: TRBV12-5
D: TRBD2
length: 15

CDR3: CASVLGQGSGETQYF
DNA: TGTGCCAGTGTCCTTGGACAGGGAAGCGGAGAGACCCAGTACTTC
J: TRBJ2-5
size: .
V: TRBV7-9
D: TRBD1
length: 15

CDR3: CASSLVRQDYGYTF
DNA: TGTGCCAGCAGCTTAGTTAGACAGGACTATGGCTACACCTTC
J: TRBJ1-2
size: .
V: TRBV7-8
D: .
length: 14

CDR3: CASSLVSGNTIYF
DNA: TGTGCCAGCAGTTTAGTCTCTGGAAACACCATATATTTT
J: TRBJ1-3
size: .
V: TRBV6-6
D: .
length: 13

CDR3: CASSGEVSGNTIYF
DNA: TGTGCCAGCAGTGGTGAGGTCTCTGGAAACACCATATATTTT
J: TRBJ1-3
size: .
V: TRBV2
D: .
length: 14

CDR3: CASRHSGTGFIYGYTF
DNA: TGTGCCAGCCGTCATTCCGGGACAGGATTCATCTATGGCTACACCTTC
J: TRBJ1-2
size: .
V: TRBV28
D: TRBD1
length: 16

CDR3: CASSQDRGGDVYNEQFF
DNA: TGCGCCAGCAGCCAAGATCGTGGCGGGGACGTATATAATGAGCAGTTCTTC
J: TRBJ2-1
size: .
V: TRBV4-3
D: .
length: 17

CDR3: CASSYDRVYEQYF
DNA: TGTGCCAGCAGTTACGACAGAGTCTACGAGCAGTACTTC
J: TRBJ2-7
size: .
V: TRBV6-2/TRBV6-3
D: .
length: 13